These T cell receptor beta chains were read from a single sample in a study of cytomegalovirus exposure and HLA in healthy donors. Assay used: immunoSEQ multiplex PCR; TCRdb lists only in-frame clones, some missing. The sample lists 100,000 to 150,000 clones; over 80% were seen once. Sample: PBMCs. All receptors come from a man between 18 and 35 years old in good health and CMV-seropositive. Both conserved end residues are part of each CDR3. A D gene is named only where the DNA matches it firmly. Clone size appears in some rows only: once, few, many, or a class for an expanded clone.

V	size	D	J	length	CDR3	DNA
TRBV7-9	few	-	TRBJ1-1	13	CASSPGGRTEAFF	TGTGCCAGCAGCCCCGGCGGGAGGACAGAAGCTTTCTTT
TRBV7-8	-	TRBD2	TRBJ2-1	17	CASSLWGSGRGYNEQFF	TGTGCCAGCAGCCTTTGGGGTAGCGGGAGAGGGTACAATGAGCAGTTCTTC
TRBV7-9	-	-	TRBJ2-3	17	CASSLPKRAPTTDTQYF	TGTGCCAGCAGCCTGCCTAAGAGGGCACCCACCACAGATACGCAGTATTTT
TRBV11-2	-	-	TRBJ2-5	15	CASSLLQGGSRTQYF	TGTGCCAGCAGCTTACTTCAGGGGGGTTCGAGGACCCAGTACTTC
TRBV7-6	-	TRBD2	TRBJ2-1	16	CASSYSGLSSYNEQFF	TGTGCCAGCAGCTACTCGGGACTAAGCTCCTACAATGAGCAGTTCTTC
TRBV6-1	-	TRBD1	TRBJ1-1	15	CATPGQGTLNTEAFF	TGTGCCACCCCGGGACAGGGGACACTGAACACTGAAGCTTTCTTT
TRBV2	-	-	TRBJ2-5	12	CASNDNQETQYF	TGTGCCAGCAATGACAACCAAGAGACCCAGTACTTC
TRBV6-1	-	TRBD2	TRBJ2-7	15	CASSEEGGMAYEQYF	TGTGCCAGCAGTGAGGAGGGAGGGATGGCCTACGAGCAGTACTTC
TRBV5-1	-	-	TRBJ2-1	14	CASSILASYNEQFF	TGCGCCAGCAGCATATTAGCCTCCTACAATGAGCAGTTCTTC
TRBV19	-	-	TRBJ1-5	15	CASSIVREYGQPQHF	TGTGCCAGTAGTATAGTTCGGGAGTACGGTCAGCCCCAGCATTTT
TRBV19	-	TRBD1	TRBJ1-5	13	CAGGTGGNQPQHF	TGTGCCGGGGGGACAGGGGGCAATCAGCCCCAGCATTTT
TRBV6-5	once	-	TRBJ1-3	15	CASRQVRAGGNTIYF	TGTGCCAGCAGACAGGTAAGGGCAGGAGGAAACACCATATATTTT
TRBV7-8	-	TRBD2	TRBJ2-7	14	CASSLREGPYEQYF	TGTGCCAGCAGCTTAAGGGAGGGTCCCTACGAGCAGTACTTC
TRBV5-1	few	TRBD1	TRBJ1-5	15	CASSLGDRDGGPQHF	TGCGCCAGCAGCTTGGGGGACAGGGACGGGGGGCCCCAGCATTTT
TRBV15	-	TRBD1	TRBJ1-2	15	CATSSSGTGTYGYTF	TGTGCCACCAGCAGTTCCGGGACAGGGACTTATGGCTACACCTTC
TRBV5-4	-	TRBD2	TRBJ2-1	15	CASSLVLAGVNEQFF	TGTGCCAGCAGCTTGGTCCTAGCGGGGGTCAATGAGCAGTTCTTC
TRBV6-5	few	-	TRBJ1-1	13	CASNRQGNTEAFF	TGTGCCAGCAACCGCCAGGGAAACACTGAAGCTTTCTTT
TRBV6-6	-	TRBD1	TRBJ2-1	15	CASSYSGTGFNEQFF	TGTGCCAGCAGTTACTCAGGGACAGGGTTCAATGAGCAGTTCTTC
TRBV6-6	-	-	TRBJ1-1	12	CASSYSSTEAFF	TGTGCCAGCAGTTACTCGAGTACTGAAGCTTTCTTT
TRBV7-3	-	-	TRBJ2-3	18	CASSLIGGRGGSSDTQYF	TGTGCCAGCAGCTTAATCGGTGGTCGTGGGGGGAGCTCAGATACGCAGTATTTT
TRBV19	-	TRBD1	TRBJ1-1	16	CASSINRGPSNTEAFF	TGTGCCAGTAGTATCAACAGGGGGCCCTCGAACACTGAAGCTTTCTTT
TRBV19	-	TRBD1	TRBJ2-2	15	CASSAWTGNTGELFF	TGTGCCAGTAGTGCTTGGACAGGGAACACCGGGGAGCTGTTTTTT
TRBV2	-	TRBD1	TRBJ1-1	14	CASRNRGENTEAFF	TGTGCCAGCAGGAACAGGGGGGAGAACACTGAAGCTTTCTTT
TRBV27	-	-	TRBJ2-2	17	CASSLSPLAGSTGELFF	TGTGCCAGCAGTTTATCGCCTCTCGCGGGGTCGACCGGGGAGCTGTTTTTT
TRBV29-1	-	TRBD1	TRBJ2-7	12	CSVGDSPYEQYF	TGCAGCGTGGGGGACAGCCCCTACGAGCAGTACTTC
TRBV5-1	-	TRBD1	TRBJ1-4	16	CASSLGSRQGTEKLFF	TGCGCCAGCAGCTTGGGTTCAAGACAGGGAACTGAAAAACTGTTTTTT
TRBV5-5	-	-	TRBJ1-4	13	CASSQSPNEKLFF	TGTGCCAGCAGCCAAAGCCCTAATGAAAAACTGTTTTTT
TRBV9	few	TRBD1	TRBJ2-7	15	CASSAFGQGGYEQYF	TGTGCCAGCAGCGCTTTCGGACAGGGTGGCTACGAGCAGTACTTC
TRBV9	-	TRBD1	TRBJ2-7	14	CASSLTGGVHEQYF	TGTGCCAGCAGCCTTACAGGGGGAGTCCACGAGCAGTACTTC
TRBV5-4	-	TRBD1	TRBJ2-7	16	CASSSLSQGASYEQYF	TGTGCCAGCAGCTCCCTGTCACAGGGGGCCTCCTACGAGCAGTACTTC
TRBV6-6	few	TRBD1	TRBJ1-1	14	CASRGQGKSTEAFF	TGTGCCAGCAGAGGACAGGGAAAGTCCACTGAAGCTTTCTTT
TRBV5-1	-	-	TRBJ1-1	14	CASSLQDRGTEAFF	TGCGCCAGCAGCTTGCAGGATCGGGGCACTGAAGCTTTCTTT
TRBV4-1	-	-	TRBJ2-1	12	CASSQTGNEQFF	TGCGCCAGCAGCCAAACAGGGAATGAGCAGTTCTTC
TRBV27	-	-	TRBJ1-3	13	CASRSSGGNTIYF	TGTGCCAGCAGATCCTCGGGGGGAAACACCATATATTTT
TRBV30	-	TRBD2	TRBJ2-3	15	CAWSPGGSSTDTQYF	TGTGCCTGGAGTCCCGGGGGGTCTAGCACAGATACGCAGTATTTT
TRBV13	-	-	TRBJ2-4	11	CASSMQGGQYF	TGTGCCAGCAGCATGCAGGGTGGGCAGTACTTC
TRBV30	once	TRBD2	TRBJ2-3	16	CAWSVGLAGSTDTQYF	TGTGCCTGGAGTGTCGGTCTAGCGGGGAGCACAGATACGCAGTATTTT
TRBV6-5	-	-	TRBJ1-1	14	CASRSTQGNTEAFF	TGTGCCAGCAGATCAACTCAGGGGAACACTGAAGCTTTCTTT
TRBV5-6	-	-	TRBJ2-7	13	CASSSGESYEQYF	TGTGCCAGCAGCTCTGGGGAGAGCTACGAGCAGTACTTC
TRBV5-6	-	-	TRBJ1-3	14	CASSLGRLINTIYF	TGTGCCAGCAGCTTAGGCAGGCTTATAAACACCATATATTTT
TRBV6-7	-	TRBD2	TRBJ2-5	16	CAEKVSGGLKKETQYF	TGTGCCGAAAAGGTTAGCGGGGGGCTAAAGAAAGAGACCCAGTACTTC
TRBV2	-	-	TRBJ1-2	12	CASSGDRPGYTF	TGTGCCAGCAGTGGTGACAGGCCGGGCTACACCTTC
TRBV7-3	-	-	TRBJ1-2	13	CASSPGQGYGYTF	TGTGCCAGCAGCCCCGGACAAGGCTATGGCTACACCTTC
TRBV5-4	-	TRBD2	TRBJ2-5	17	CASSLGLAGGPQETQYF	TGTGCCAGCAGCTTGGGCCTAGCGGGGGGACCTCAAGAGACCCAGTACTTC
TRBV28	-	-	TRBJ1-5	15	CASSQWAGVVQPQHF	TGTGCCAGCAGTCAGTGGGCGGGAGTGGTACAGCCCCAGCATTTT
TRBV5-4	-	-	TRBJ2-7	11	CASSFLYEQYF	TGTGCCAGCAGCTTCCTATACGAGCAGTACTTC
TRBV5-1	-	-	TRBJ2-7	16	CASSLGTRERLYEQYF	TGCGCCAGCAGCTTGGGAACAAGGGAGAGACTCTACGAGCAGTACTTC
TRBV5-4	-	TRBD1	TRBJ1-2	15	CASSLDGQGGYGYTF	TGTGCCAGCAGCCTCGACGGACAGGGGGGGTATGGCTACACCTTC
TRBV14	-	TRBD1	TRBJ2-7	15	CASSHLPTGRYEQYF	TGTGCCAGCAGCCACCTGCCGACAGGGCGGTACGAGCAGTACTTC
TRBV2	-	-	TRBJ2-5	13	CASRRGREETQYF	TGTGCCAGCAGGAGGGGGAGAGAGGAGACCCAGTACTTC
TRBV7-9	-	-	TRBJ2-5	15	CASSRPTGTQETQYF	TGTGCCAGCAGTCGCCCGACAGGAACACAAGAGACCCAGTACTTC
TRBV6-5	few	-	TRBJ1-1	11	CASSPGTEAFF	TGTGCCAGCAGCCCCGGCACTGAAGCTTTCTTT
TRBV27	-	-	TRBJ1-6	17	CASSPQQGTGYNSPLHF	TGTGCCAGCAGTCCCCAACAGGGAACGGGCTATAATTCACCCCTCCACTTT
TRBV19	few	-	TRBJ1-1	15	CASSILSGMNTEAFF	TGTGCCAGTAGTATTTTGAGCGGTATGAACACTGAAGCTTTCTTT
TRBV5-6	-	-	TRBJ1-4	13	CASSRQANEKLFF	TGTGCCAGCAGCAGACAGGCTAATGAAAAACTGTTTTTT
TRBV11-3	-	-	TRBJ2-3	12	CASSYGGDTQYF	TGTGCCAGCAGCTACGGGGGAGATACGCAGTATTTT
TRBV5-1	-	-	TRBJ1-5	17	CARTSRTVPYSNQPQHF	TGCGCCAGAACCTCCCGGACAGTACCTTATAGCAATCAGCCCCAGCATTTT
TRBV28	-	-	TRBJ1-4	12	CASSPGKEKLFF	TGTGCCAGCAGTCCAGGGAAGGAAAAACTGTTTTTT
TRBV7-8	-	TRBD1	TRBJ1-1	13	CASSPQQGTEAFF	TGTGCCAGCAGCCCACAACAGGGGACTGAAGCTTTCTTT
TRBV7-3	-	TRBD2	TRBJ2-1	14	CASNLAGGNNEQFF	TGTGCCAGCAACCTAGCGGGGGGGAACAATGAGCAGTTCTTC